The 15 T cell receptor beta chains given below trace back to one sample, sequenced in a study of PD-L1 blockade in urothelial cancer. Time point given: peripheral blood 6 weeks after treatment start. Data came from immunoSEQ multiplex PCR; TCRdb stores just in-frame clones and leaves some out. The repertoire consists of approximately 120,000 clones, with about 84% occurring once and the leading ten covering roughly 2.6%. The specimen was PBMCs, collected around atezolizumab (anti-PD-L1) treatment. Receptor source: a man aged 45-60 years with urothelial cancer.

CDR3 DNA sequence: TGTGCCAGCACCCCCCGTTACAAGAACACTGAAGCTTTCTTT. It specifies CASTPRYKNTEAFF. V is TRBV28 and J is TRBJ1-1, with no clear D. There are 14 residues in the CDR3. Trimming removed 7 bases at V and 1 base at J, with 13 bases between. Germline V lookup: CDR1 MDHEN, CDR2 SYDVKM.

This clone was counted only a few times. The chain links TRBV7-9 to TRBJ1-6; D is possibly TRBD1 (5 bases). Trimming took off 5 bases at V and 7 bases at J, with 12 bases between the two ends. CDR3 length: 14 residues. Germline V gene sequence: CDR1 SEHNR, CDR2 FQNEAQ (reference sequence). The CDR3 reads CASSVGQENSPLHF. CDR3 bases: TGTGCCAGCAGCGTAGGACAAGAAAATTCACCCCTCCACTTT. The full variable domain, rest sourced from reference TRBV7-9 and TRBJ1-6, is DTGVSQNPRHKITKRGQNVTFRCDPISEHNRLYWYRQTLGQGPEFLTYFQNEAQLEKSRLLSDRFSAERPKGSFSTLEIQRTEQGDSAMYLCASSVGQENSPLHFGNGTRLTVT.

In this sample, this clone turned up once. This chain connects TRBV6-6 to TRBJ2-5; D may be TRBD2 (6 bases). This CDR3 comprises 13 residues. Trimming removed 5 bases from V and 5 bases from J, with 12 bases in between. Germline values: CDR1 MNHNY, CDR2 SVGAGI (reference sequence). The CDR3 loop is CASSRTRGETQYF. As DNA, the CDR3 is TGTGCCAGCAGTCGGACCCGGGGGGAGACCCAGTACTTC.

The V and J genes are TRBV15 and TRBJ2-1, with 7 bases that match TRBD2. The trim removed 5 bases at V and 6 bases at J, leaving 10 bases unmatched. CDR1 is LNHNV, CDR2 YYDKDF, per germline (reference sequence). The CDR3 consists of 15 residues. CDR3 bases: TGTGCCACCAGCCGACAGCGGGGAGGGAGCAATGAGCAGTTCTTC. Protein product: CATSRQRGGSNEQFF.

The chain has TRBV2 and TRBJ1-2; D call uncertain. Looked up from germline, CDR1 is SNHLY and CDR2 is FYNNEI. This CDR3 region has 16 residues. Trimming left V 3 bases short and J 1 base short, with 15 bases between. CDR3 sequence: CASSELGLGSNYGYTF. In DNA form, the CDR3 reads TGTGCCAGCAGTGAGCTCGGATTGGGGAGTAACTATGGCTACACCTTC.

This clone was observed a few times. This chain joins TRBV4-2 and TRBJ1-1, with D tentatively TRBD1 (5 bases). V lost 0 bases to trimming and J lost 5 bases, with 13 bases between them. CDR1 and CDR2 from the germline V gene are LGHNA and YNFKEQ. The CDR3 extends over 15 amino acids. The CDR3 DNA reads as TGTGCCAGCAGCCAAGATTGGCAGGGAGGGACTGAAGCTTTCTTT. As protein: CASSQDWQGGTEAFF.

The table lists this clone with a count of one. The rearrangement links TRBV18 to TRBJ1-1; D gene unclear. This CDR3 region has 14 residues. Germline-derived CDR1 and CDR2 are KGHSH and LQKENI. Deletions cut 2 bases from V and 1 base from J, with 8 bases between. The CDR3 nucleotides read TGTGCCAGCTCACCAACAGCCTCGAACACTGAAGCTTTCTTT. Encoded protein: CASSPTASNTEAFF. The full variable domain, completed using reference TRBV18 and TRBJ1-1, is NAGVMQNPRHLVRRRGQEARLRCSPMKGHSHVYWYRQLPEEGLKFMVYLQKENIIDESGMPKERFSAEFPKEGPSILRIQQVVRGDSAAYFCASSPTASNTEAFFGQGTRLTVV.

For this clone: Other nucleotide sequences from this sample produce the same CDR3. The chain is built from TRBV18 and TRBJ2-1; perhaps TRBD1 as D (6 bases). Germline-derived CDR1 and CDR2 are KGHSH and LQKENI. The CDR3 runs to 14 residues. Trimming pared 3 bases from V and 3 bases from J, leaving 9 bases between. The CDR3 is CASSPSGVYNEQFF. For the CDR3, the DNA is TGTGCCAGCTCACCGTCAGGGGTCTACAATGAGCAGTTCTTC.

V gene TRBV30 combines with J gene TRBJ2-7, with TRBD2 identical over 7 bases. The CDR3 sequence is 12 residues long. Germline V gene data show CDR1 as GTSNPN and CDR2 as SVGIG (reference sequence). The CDR3 region has the DNA TGTGCACTAAAGCCGGGGGGAGGGGAGCAGTACTTC. It encodes CALKPGGGEQYF.

V and J are TRBV28 and TRBJ2-2, with D hard to call. Germline V lookup: CDR1 MDHEN, CDR2 SYDVKM. V was pared by 4 bases and J by 0 bases, with 21 bases between. This CDR3 is 19 amino acids long. This CDR3 reads CASSSLNYDWLSNTGELFF. In DNA form, the CDR3 reads TGTGCCAGCAGTTCGCTAAATTATGACTGGCTTTCGAACACCGGGGAGCTGTTTTTT.

This clone was seen more than once but under ten times. The chain carries TRBV7-2 and TRBJ2-7; unclear D gene. Trimming took 5 bases from V and 8 from J, leaving 16 bases between them. CDR1 is SGHTA and CDR2 is FQGNSA in the germline V gene. The CDR3 totals 13 residues. The CDR3 DNA follows: TGTGCCAGCAGCCACAAACATGGAGACCAGCAGTACTTC. This gives the protein CASSHKHGDQQYF.

The gene calls are TRBV23-1 and TRBJ2-7; 7 nucleotides line up with TRBD1. TRBV23-1 is treated as an ORF (open reading frame) with a function not yet certain. This CDR3 is 15 amino acids long. J was trimmed by 3 bases and V by 0 bases; bases with no gene match: 5. In DNA form, the CDR3 reads TGCGCCAGCAGTCAATCGCATCCAGGGGGCTACGAGCAGTACTTC. Its translation: CASSQSHPGGYEQYF.

J is TRBJ1-2 and V is TRBV19; 7 bases match TRBD1. The CDR3 spans 16 residues. The J segment lost 2 bases and the V segment lost 5 bases, leaving 11 bases of the junction unmatched. From germline, CDR1 is LNHDA and CDR2 SQIVND (reference sequence). The CDR3 here is CASSQTRDRANYGYTF. The CDR3 nucleotides are TGTGCCAGTAGTCAGACAAGGGACAGAGCCAACTATGGCTACACCTTC.

The chain carries TRBV19 and TRBJ2-2; 9 nucleotides match TRBD2. The trim removed 2 bases at V and 4 bases at J, leaving 8 bases unmatched. CDR1 and CDR2 from the germline V gene are LNHDA and SQIVND (reference sequence). This CDR3 comprises 17 residues. CDR3 in amino acids: CASSINRLAGFTGELFF. DNA for the CDR3: TGTGCCAGTAGTATAAACCGCCTAGCGGGATTCACCGGGGAGCTGTTTTTT.

This rearrangement joins TRBV30 to TRBJ2-2; D might be TRBD2 (5 bases). This CDR3 contains 13 residues. V lost 2 bases and J lost 7, with 11 bases in between. From germline, CDR1 is GTSNPN and CDR2 SVGIG (reference sequence). This chain's CDR3 is CAWSNRGSGELFF. DNA of the CDR3: TGTGCCTGGAGTAATCGGGGAAGCGGGGAGCTGTTTTTT.